This T cell receptor (beta chain) came from a study of low-dose radiotherapy and immunotherapy resistance in tumors. Time point of the sample: after trial treatment. Treatment specified: LDRT plus nivolumab, ipilimumab, low-dose cyclophosphamide and aspirin (RACIN trial). Looked up from germline, CDR1 is ENHRY and CDR2 is SYGVKD. The ends lost 5 bases at V and 7 bases at J; junction bases unmatched: 6. The CDR3 covers 15 residues. Only one count was recorded for this clonotype. The likely explanation is a read error, given a far larger clone one base away. Alpha and beta chains were covered, as first-strand cDNA relied on TRAV- and TRBV-specific primers. TCR amplification involved 20 PCR cycles with a constant-region primer and V-primer adapter. Each CDR3 protein is one row after TCRdb ran MiXCR on the reads. The profile shows around 58,000 distinct CDR3 sequences, 23% of them singletons.

The sequence derives from a male donor with prostate cancer. The chain couples TRBV10-3 to TRBJ2-1; 12 bases line up with TRBD2. This material consisted of PBMCs, taken after low-dose radiotherapy plus immunotherapy. CDR3 bases: TGTGCCATCAGTTACGGGACTAGCGGGTTGAATGAGCAGTTCTTC. Protein product: CAISYGTSGLNEQFF.